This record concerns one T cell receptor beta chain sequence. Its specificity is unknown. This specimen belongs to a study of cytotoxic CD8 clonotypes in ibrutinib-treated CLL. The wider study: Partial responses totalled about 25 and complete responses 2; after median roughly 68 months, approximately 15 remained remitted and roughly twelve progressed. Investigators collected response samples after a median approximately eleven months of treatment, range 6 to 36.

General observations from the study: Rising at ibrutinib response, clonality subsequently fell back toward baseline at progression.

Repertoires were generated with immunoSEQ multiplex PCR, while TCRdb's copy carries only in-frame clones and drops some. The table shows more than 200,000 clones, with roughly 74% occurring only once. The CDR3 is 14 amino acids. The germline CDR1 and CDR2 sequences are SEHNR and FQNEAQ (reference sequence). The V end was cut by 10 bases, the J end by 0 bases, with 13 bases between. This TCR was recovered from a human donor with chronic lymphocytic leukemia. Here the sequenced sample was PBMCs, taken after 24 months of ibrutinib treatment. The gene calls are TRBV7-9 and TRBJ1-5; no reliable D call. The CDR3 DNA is TGTGCCACCTCCGATATAGGTAGCAATCAGCCCCAGCATTTT. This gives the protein CATSDIGSNQPQHF.